These 21 T cell receptor beta chains originate from one sample sequenced in a study of cytomegalovirus exposure and HLA in healthy donors. Primers: 60 Vbeta forward and 13 Jbeta reverse. TCRdb's copy holds only in-frame clones and misses some; the assay was immunoSEQ multiplex PCR. The table lists some 170,000 clones, around 81% of them singletons. Sequences were obtained from PBMCs. Every receptor here comes from a woman between 18 and 30 years old in good health and CMV-seropositive.

The chain recombines TRBV2 with TRBJ2-1, with 16 nucleotides matching TRBD2. The CDR3 consists of 14 residues. Trimming took 6 bases from V and 10 from J; bases not matched to a gene: 3. CDR1 is SNHLY, CDR2 FYNNEI, per germline. DNA for the CDR3: TGTGCCAGCAGCGGGACTAGCGGGGGGGCCGAGCAGTTCTTC. Protein sequence: CASSGTSGGAEQFF.

The V gene is TRBV18, the J gene TRBJ2-5; TRBD2 matches at 9 bases. CDR1 is KGHSH, CDR2 LQKENI, per germline. CDR3 length: 16 residues. V dropped 3 bases and J dropped 5; count of bases not matched to a gene: 10. This CDR3 reads CASSPRPGTSMETQYF. CDR3 nucleotides: TGTGCCAGCTCACCTCGTCCCGGGACTAGCATGGAGACCCAGTACTTC.

The gene calls are TRBV28 and TRBJ2-7; a weak D match, TRBD2 (7 bases). V lost 3 bases and J 3 bases, leaving 24 bases between the germline ends. The germline CDR1 and CDR2 sequences are MDHEN and SYDVKM. CDR3 length: 18 amino acids. The CDR3, as DNA: TGTGCCAGCAGTTTGTCGCTATCGGGGGGCGCGCGGGGCTACGAGCAGTACTTC. This translates into CASSLSLSGGARGYEQYF.

This clone is a singleton in its sample. The gene calls are TRBV27 and TRBJ1-5; TRBD1 matches at 8 bases. The CDR3 is made up of 17 amino acids. Trimming at V came to 5 bases and at J to 3 bases, leaving 12 bases not matched to a gene. Germline assignment: CDR1 MNHEY and CDR2 SMNVEV (reference sequence). CDR3 DNA: TGTGCCAGCAGTCCAAATGGGGACAGGCTTTTCAATCAGCCCCAGCATTTT. It translates to CASSPNGDRLFNQPQHF.

The gene calls are TRBV13 and TRBJ2-2; weak D call: TRBD2 (5 bases). CDR1 is PRHDT, CDR2 FYEKMQ, per germline (reference sequence). This CDR3 region has 13 residues. The V gene lost 5 bases and the J gene lost 6 bases, with 10 bases spanning the gap. The CDR3 DNA sequence: TGTGCCAGCAGCGGTACTAGTTCCGGGGAGCTGTTTTTT. This translates into CASSGTSSGELFF. The full variable domain, in which reference TRBV13 and TRBJ2-2 provide the parts outside the CDR3, is AAGVIQSPRHLIKEKRETATLKCYPIPRHDTVYWYQQGPGQDPQFLISFYEKMQSDKGSIPDRFSAQQFSDYHSELNMSSLELGDSALYFCASSGTSSGELFFGEGSRLTVL.

The gene calls are TRBV5-6 and TRBJ1-2; tentative D call: TRBD1 (5 bases). CDR1 and CDR2 from the germline V gene are SGHDT and YYEEEE. The CDR3 length is 13 residues. Trimming removed 0 bases at V and 8 bases at J, with 11 bases between. CDR3: CASSLGGGDGYTF. The CDR3 bases are TGTGCCAGCAGCTTGGGGGGGGGAGACGGCTACACCTTC. The variable domain in full, with the rest retrieved from reference TRBV5-6 and TRBJ1-2, is DAGVTQSPTHLIKTRGQQVTLRCSPKSGHDTVSWYQQALGQGPQFIFQYYEEEERQRGNFPDRFSGHQFPNYSSELNVNALLLGDSALYLCASSLGGGDGYTFGSGTRLTVV.

The CDR3 DNA follows: TGTGCCAGCAGCTTAGAATGGGGGGGTATCTACGAGCAGTACTTC. Protein: CASSLEWGGIYEQYF. The rearrangement joins TRBV7-9 to TRBJ2-7; 7 bases match TRBD2. Unmatched junction bases numbered 6, after V lost 1 base and J lost 3 bases. Germline CDR1 is SEHNR and CDR2 is FQNEAQ (reference sequence). The CDR3 covers 15 residues.

The CDR3 loop reads CASSTRTEVGPMNTEAFF. In nucleotides, the CDR3 is TGTGCCAGCAGCACCCGGACAGAAGTGGGGCCCATGAACACTGAAGCTTTCTTT. V is TRBV7-2 and J is TRBJ1-1; TRBD1 might be the D (6 bases). Germline values: CDR1 SGHTA, CDR2 FQGNSA. Trimming pared 5 bases from V and 0 bases from J, leaving 22 bases between. There are 18 residues in the CDR3.

The chain is built from TRBV2 and TRBJ1-1; 7 bases are a match to TRBD1. Germline CDR1 reads SNHLY; CDR2 reads FYNNEI. J gave up 4 bases and V 11 bases, and 10 bases lay outside the gene matches. The CDR3 extends over 13 amino acids. This chain's CDR3 is CAGMEGGITEAFF. The DNA for the CDR3 is TGTGCCGGAATGGAAGGGGGCATCACTGAAGCTTTCTTT.

The chain uses TRBV7-6 and TRBJ1-6, with D perhaps matching TRBD1 (5 bases). V was shortened by 4 bases and J by 9 bases, with 16 bases between the two germline ends. This CDR3 has 15 residues. CDR1 is SGHVS, CDR2 FNYEAQ, per germline. The CDR3 reads CASSSESGISSPLHF. CDR3 DNA sequence: TGTGCCAGCAGCTCCGAATCAGGGATTTCTTCACCCCTCCACTTT.

The V gene is TRBV29-1, the J gene TRBJ1-1; the match to TRBD1 covers 9 bases. This CDR3 is built from 15 residues. V was clipped by 3 bases and J by 3 bases; unmatched bases: 8. CDR1 is SQVTM, CDR2 ANQGSEA, per germline. Here the CDR3 DNA reads TGCAGCGTTGACCCTCAGGACAGGGGATACACTGAAGCTTTCTTT. Translation gives CSVDPQDRGYTEAFF.

CDR3 amino acids: CASKPPTGNTEAFF. CDR3 coding DNA: TGTGCCAGCAAACCTCCGACAGGGAACACTGAAGCTTTCTTT. This sequence joins TRBV11-2 and TRBJ1-1; D might be TRBD1 (6 bases). Germline lookup yields CDR1 SGHAT and CDR2 FQNNGV. Trimming took 7 bases from V and 1 from J, leaving 13 bases between them. The CDR3 runs 14 residues.

The rearrangement joins TRBV10-2 to TRBJ1-5; 8 bases are shared with TRBD1. CDR3 size: 16 residues. V lost 7 bases and J lost 2; bases outside the gene matches: 10. Germline CDR1 reads WSHSY; CDR2 reads SAAADI. Here the CDR3 reads CASTPTGVNGNQPQHF. The CDR3 bases are TGCGCCAGCACCCCGACAGGGGTTAACGGCAATCAGCCCCAGCATTTT.

The V and J genes are TRBV7-8 and TRBJ1-5, with TRBD1 identical over 8 bases. The CDR3 is 16 amino acids. Germline-derived CDR1 and CDR2 are SGHVS and FQNEAQ. The V gene end was trimmed by 5 bases and the J gene end by 1 base; junction bases not matched to a gene: 7. The CDR3 region is CASSIGQGASNQPQHF. The CDR3 DNA reads TGTGCCAGCAGCATCGGACAGGGCGCGAGCAATCAGCCCCAGCATTTT.

The rearrangement joins TRBV2 to TRBJ1-3, with unresolved D. The V and J ends lost 2 bases and 0 bases respectively, with 11 bases between them. This CDR3 has 16 amino acids. Germline CDR1 and CDR2: SNHLY and FYNNEI. CDR3 bases: TGTGCCAGCAGTGAAAGGCGGAGGGACTCTGGAAACACCATATATTTT. It specifies CASSERRRDSGNTIYF.

This rearrangement joins TRBV6-5 to TRBJ2-7; the D gene is possibly TRBD1 (5 bases). In germline, CDR1 is MNHEY, CDR2 SVGAGI. This CDR3 region has 14 residues. Trimming shortened V by 2 bases and J by 0 bases, and 8 bases separated the two germline ends. DNA of the CDR3: TGTGCCAGCAGTTACAACAGGAACTCCTACGAGCAGTACTTC. Translated, it gives CASSYNRNSYEQYF.

The genes are TRBV28 and TRBJ1-5; TRBD1 agrees at 8 bases. V shed 5 bases and J 0 bases; nucleotides not matched to a gene: 9. The germline CDR1 and CDR2 sequences are MDHEN and SYDVKM. The CDR3 extends over 17 amino acids. CDR3 nucleotides: TGTGCCAGCAGTCCACCCCGACAGGGGTATAGCAATCAGCCCCAGCATTTT. Translated: CASSPPRQGYSNQPQHF.

The chain employs TRBV6-5 and TRBJ2-5; TRBD1 matches at 7 bases. Trimming at V came to 4 bases and at J to 4 bases, leaving 9 bases not matched to a gene. The CDR3 contains 15 residues. Germline CDR1 and CDR2: MNHEY and SVGAGI. The DNA of the CDR3 is TGTGCCAGCAGTTCTATGACAGGGAGTTCAGAGACCCAGTACTTC. As protein: CASSSMTGSSETQYF.

J is TRBJ2-1 and V is TRBV7-8; 7 nucleotides align to TRBD2. The CDR3 covers 16 residues. Germline assignment: CDR1 SGHVS and CDR2 FQNEAQ. Germline trimming cut 7 bases from V and 9 bases from J; bases unmatched to any gene: 18. The CDR3 bases are TGTGCCAGCACCACCCTTGGCCGACTAGCCGGTCTTGAGCAGTTCTTC. Its translation is CASTTLGRLAGLEQFF.

This clone was counted once. V gene TRBV6-5 combines with J gene TRBJ2-3; TRBD1 is a possible D gene (8 bases). The germline V and J ends were trimmed by 4 bases and 8 bases, with 22 bases remaining between them. This CDR3 contains 16 residues. The germline CDR1 and CDR2 sequences are MNHEY and SVGAGI. The CDR3, as DNA: TGTGCCAGCAGTTTTACAGGGGGAGGGTCATCCGGTACGCAGTATTTT. Protein sequence: CASSFTGGGSSGTQYF.

CDR3 nucleotide sequence: TGTGCCAGCAGCTTAGCTCGTTTCGACAGGGGAAAATCACCCCTCCACTTT. It translates to CASSLARFDRGKSPLHF. This chain connects TRBV11-2 to TRBJ1-6, with 8 positions matching TRBD1. Germline V CDR1 and CDR2: SGHAT, FQNNGV. V lost 1 base to trimming and J lost 10 bases; unmatched junction nucleotides: 12. The CDR3 has 17 amino acids. The full variable domain, completed using reference TRBV11-2 and TRBJ1-6, is EAGVAQSPRYKIIEKRQSVAFWCNPISGHATLYWYQQILGQGPKLLIQFQNNGVVDDSQLPKDRFSAERLKGVDSTLKIQPAKLEDSAVYLCASSLARFDRGKSPLHFGNGTRLTVT.